This T cell receptor beta chain was observed in a study of T cell repertoires in cytomegalovirus infection. Study at large: Through public TCR beta signatures, both CMV infection and matching HLA type were indicated. Study-level points and caveats: In two of eight donors, the top clonotype was HLA-C-restricted CMV-specific. Identification of carriers of CMV plus the relevant HLA was achieved through cumulative public TCR beta family frequency.

In this sample, this clonotype turned up many times. No antigen is known for it. TCRdb re-derived calls from the reads in MiXCR, one entry per CDR3 protein. This table has some 250,000 distinct CDR3 sequences, approximately 10% appearing once. Germline V lookup: CDR1 SGHTA, CDR2 FQGNSA. V trimming: 0 bases; J trimming: 7 bases; junction bases outside the gene matches: 5. The CDR3 spans 15 residues. Sequenced sample: PBMCs. The clonotype originates from a human donor in good health (CMV status not recorded). Some clones in this sample may be carry-over from other donors' samples. This rearrangement joins TRBV7-2 to TRBJ2-7; the match to TRBD2 covers 11 bases. DNA of the CDR3: TGTGCCAGCAGCTTAGCGGCTAGCGGGAGGAGAGAGCAGTACTTC. This encodes CASSLAASGRREQYF.